These 11 T cell receptor beta chains were sequenced from one sample in a study of regulatory dendritic cells for organ transplantation (dated by TCRdb to about 2017). Libraries were prepared through the immunoSEQ multiplex PCR assay. The clones in this table, taken by TCRdb from immuneACCESS, are in-frame only. Not every clone is retained; where verified, under half of the shortfall comes from an unresolved V gene, and the cause of the rest is unknown. The sample profile shows approximately 35,000 clones; less than 90% of them were found once. Under 0.075% of the sample belongs to the ten largest clones. Sequenced: naive CD4+ T cells from blood. This specimen's cell subset or site label, per the study, means: CD45RA+ naive T cells. These receptors were collected from a human donor in good health.

This rearrangement joins TRBV6-5 to TRBJ1-1, with TRBD1 as a possible D gene (6 bases). CDR3 length equals 14 residues. Trimming pared 3 bases from V and 4 bases from J, leaving 12 bases between. Germline lookup yields CDR1 MNHEY and CDR2 SVGAGI. CDR3 sequence reads: CASSYLGTSTEAFF. CDR3 DNA sequence: TGTGCCAGCAGTTATCTCGGGACATCCACTGAAGCTTTCTTT.

V is TRBV27 and J is TRBJ1-2; D possibly corresponds to TRBD1 (5 bases). This CDR3 has 16 amino acids. Germline CDR1 is MNHEY and CDR2 is SMNVEV (reference sequence). V lost 4 bases to trimming and J lost 3 bases, with 18 bases between them. In DNA, the CDR3 is TGTGCCAGCAGTTCCCCTAGGCAGGGCCCACACTATGGCTACACCTTC. This translates into CASSSPRQGPHYGYTF.

The V and J genes are TRBV5-1 and TRBJ2-7; possibly TRBD1 or TRBD2 for D (5 bases each). There are 14 residues in the CDR3. V lost 0 bases and J lost 1, with 8 bases in between. CDR1 is SGHRS, CDR2 YFSETQ, per germline. The CDR3 region is CASSLVGDSYEQYF. The CDR3 DNA follows: TGCGCCAGCAGCTTGGTGGGGGATTCCTACGAGCAGTACTTC.

This chain links TRBV28 with TRBJ2-1, with TRBD2 identical over 8 bases. Germline trimming cut 3 bases from V and 1 base from J; bases unmatched to any gene: 5. There are 16 residues in the CDR3. Per the germline V gene, CDR1 is MDHEN and CDR2 is SYDVKM. CDR3 loop: CASSLATSGSYNEQFF. The CDR3 coding sequence is TGTGCCAGCAGTTTGGCCACTAGCGGTTCCTACAATGAGCAGTTCTTC.

The rearrangement uses TRBV30 and TRBJ2-7; D remains ambiguous. V lost 2 bases, J lost 0 bases, and 14 bases lay in between. The CDR3 totals 15 residues. CDR1 is GTSNPN and CDR2 is SVGIG in the germline V gene (reference sequence). The CDR3 DNA is TGTGCCTGGAGTATGGATCCGCGTAACTCCTACGAGCAGTACTTC. Its protein is CAWSMDPRNSYEQYF.

The J gene is TRBJ2-7, the V gene TRBV18; D is perhaps TRBD2 (6 bases). Trimming removed 3 bases from V and 2 bases from J, with 8 bases in between. CDR1 and CDR2 (germline): KGHSH, LQKENI. The CDR3 is 13 residues long. The CDR3 DNA reads TGTGCCAGCTCACCGACTAGGGCCTACGAGCAGTACTTC. Protein: CASSPTRAYEQYF. Filled out from reference TRBV18 and TRBJ2-7, the complete variable domain reads NAGVMQNPRHLVRRRGQEARLRCSPMKGHSHVYWYRQLPEEGLKFMVYLQKENIIDESGMPKERFSAEFPKEGPSILRIQQVVRGDSAAYFCASSPTRAYEQYFGPGTRLTVT.

This chain uses TRBV28 with TRBJ2-5; TRBD1 aligns across 9 bases. This CDR3 has 16 amino acids. V lost 5 bases and J lost 1; bases outside the gene matches: 8. Germline CDR1 and CDR2: MDHEN and SYDVKM. The CDR3 is CASSPSLGQGQETQYF. The CDR3 region has the DNA TGTGCCAGCAGTCCCAGCCTGGGACAGGGCCAAGAGACCCAGTACTTC.

A few counts support this clone. The chain uses TRBV5-1 and TRBJ1-1; the D gene is possibly TRBD1 (5 bases). The CDR3 spans 15 residues. The germline V gene encodes CDR1 SGHRS and CDR2 YFSETQ. The V end was cut by 0 bases, the J end by 1 base, with 10 bases between. Written as DNA, the CDR3 is TGCGCCAGCAGCTTGGCCGAGACAGCGAACACTGAAGCTTTCTTT. This translates into CASSLAETANTEAFF.

This chain joins TRBV29-1 and TRBJ2-7; D is unclear. The germline V gene has CDR1 SQVTM and CDR2 ANQGSEA. The CDR3 is 14 amino acids. V was cut by 1 base and J by 6 bases, with 16 bases left in between. DNA for the CDR3: TGCAGCGTTGAAGCTTACAGCCTCCCGGGCGAGCAGTACTTC. This codes for CSVEAYSLPGEQYF.

This chain connects TRBV6-5 to TRBJ2-2, with D unresolved. The CDR3 contains 15 residues. V shed 0 bases and J shed 4 bases, with 9 bases lying between them. CDR1 is MNHEY, CDR2 SVGAGI, per germline. The CDR3 sequence is CASSYSGSRTGELFF. CDR3 nucleotide sequence: TGTGCCAGCAGTTACTCGGGGTCTCGCACCGGGGAGCTGTTTTTT.

The chain links TRBV6-5 to TRBJ2-7; 9 nucleotides line up with TRBD2. This CDR3 is built from 15 residues. From germline, CDR1 is MNHEY and CDR2 SVGAGI. The V and J ends lost 5 bases and 0 bases, in that order; junction bases with no gene match: 5. The DNA for the CDR3 is TGTGCCAGCAGTCGATTTAGCGGGAGCTCCTACGAGCAGTACTTC. It translates to CASSRFSGSSYEQYF.